The 6 T cell receptor beta chains reported below all come from one sample, sequenced in a study of shared clonotypes between healthy human individuals. Some clones are missing from TCRdb's copy, which holds only in-frame ones; the method was immunoSEQ multiplex PCR. The table lists 2 million to 2.5 million clones, approximately 95% of them singletons. Sequencing input: naive CD4+ T cells sorted from blood. Subset meaning: CD45RA+ positively selected. All receptors come from a man younger than 30 in good health.

This chain joins TRBV6-5 and TRBJ1-6; D gene ambiguous. Trimming left V 10 bases short and J 8 bases short, with 15 bases between. Looked up from germline, CDR1 is MNHEY and CDR2 is SVGAGI. The CDR3 runs to 13 residues. The CDR3 region has the DNA TGTGCCACCGATAGTACCCCTCATTCACCCCTCCACTTT. It encodes CATDSTPHSPLHF.

This chain joins TRBV5-4 and TRBJ2-1; 7 positions agree with TRBD2. The CDR3 has 15 residues. Germline V gene data show CDR1 as SGHNT and CDR2 as YYREEE (reference sequence). J was trimmed by 2 bases and V by 4 bases; bases with no gene match: 6. DNA of the CDR3: TGTGCCAGCAGCCCGAGCGGGACCGCCTACAATGAGCAGTTCTTC. This sequence encodes CASSPSGTAYNEQFF.

The V gene is TRBV5-1, the J gene TRBJ2-7; unclear D gene. The CDR3 sequence is 15 residues long. The V end was cut by 0 bases, the J end by 2 bases, with 12 bases between. Germline assignment: CDR1 SGHRS and CDR2 YFSETQ. The chain's CDR3 is CASSLEAGDTYEQYF. In DNA, the CDR3 is TGCGCCAGCAGCTTGGAGGCTGGTGACACCTACGAGCAGTACTTC.

This sequence joins TRBV10-3 and TRBJ1-1; D perhaps matches TRBD1 (6 bases). The CDR3 is 16 amino acids. The V end was cut by 2 bases, the J end by 0 bases, with 13 bases between. The germline CDR1 and CDR2 sequences are ENHRY and SYGVKD. The CDR3 nucleotides read TGTGCCATCAGTGAGACTATGGACAGATTGAACACTGAAGCTTTCTTT. It codes for CAISETMDRLNTEAFF.

The V gene is TRBV6-1, the J gene TRBJ1-6; the match to TRBD1 covers 7 bases. The V segment lost 7 bases and the J segment 6 bases; nucleotides outside the gene matches: 9. The CDR3 is 15 residues long. From germline, CDR1 is MNHNS and CDR2 SASEGT. CDR3 sequence reads: CASKGTGAGNSPLHF. In DNA, the CDR3 is TGTGCCAGCAAGGGTACAGGGGCAGGTAATTCACCCCTCCACTTT.

On this clone itself: This same CDR3 is encoded by further DNA sequences in the sample. The chain links TRBV28 to TRBJ2-7, with 9 nucleotides matching TRBD1. J gave up 1 base and V 5 bases, and 6 bases lay outside the gene matches. The CDR3 consists of 15 residues. Germline values: CDR1 MDHEN, CDR2 SYDVKM. This chain's CDR3 is CASSPTGTGSYEQYF. The CDR3 DNA sequence: TGTGCCAGCAGTCCCACCGGGACAGGGTCCTACGAGCAGTACTTC.